The 10 T cell receptor beta chains listed next were all sequenced from one sample in a study of T-cell reconstitution after alpha-beta-depleted transplantation in children. Unique molecular identifiers were incorporated into the prepared TCRbeta library. TCRdb redid the calling of the PCR reads with MiXCR, one entry per CDR3 protein. Of approximately 590,000 distinct CDR3 sequences detected, more than 9% appear once; the ten largest clones hold less than 5%. This sample comprised PBMCs from the stem cell graft donor, obtained from the stem cell graft. These receptors all come from a human donor who donated a stem cell graft to a child with acute myeloid leukemia.

This clonotype was seen only a few times. The rearrangement uses TRBV11-2 and TRBJ2-3; D not resolved. The germline V and J ends were trimmed by 4 bases and 6 bases, with 17 bases remaining between them. Germline CDR1 reads SGHAT; CDR2 reads FQNNGV. The CDR3 extends over 15 amino acids. The CDR3 DNA sequence: TGTGCCAGCAGCTCTCGGGCTCAGAAGTCGGATACGCAGTATTTT. Translation: CASSSRAQKSDTQYF.

The CDR3 spells CASSAPGLAGGVTKNIQYF. The CDR3 DNA is TGTGCCAGCAGTGCACCGGGACTAGCGGGAGGGGTTACCAAAAACATTCAGTACTTC. This chain connects TRBV28 to TRBJ2-4, with 16 nucleotides matching TRBD2. V lost 5 bases and J lost 2; bases outside the gene matches: 9. This CDR3 region has 19 residues. CDR1 is MDHEN and CDR2 is SYDVKM in the germline V gene.

The V gene is TRBV28, the J gene TRBJ1-5; no clear D. Trimming took 6 bases from V and 6 from J, leaving 9 bases between them. The CDR3 is 12 amino acids. Germline V gene sequence: CDR1 MDHEN, CDR2 SYDVKM. Here the CDR3 reads CASRAPPQPQHF. The CDR3 region has the DNA TGTGCCAGCAGGGCACCCCCTCAGCCCCAGCATTTT.

The V gene is TRBV24-1, the J gene TRBJ2-1, with TRBD2 identical over 7 bases. The CDR3 length is 18 residues. CDR1 is KGHDR, CDR2 SFDVKD, per germline. With V trimmed by 4 bases and J by 4 bases, 15 bases remained unmatched. This chain's CDR3 is CATSDPLSGGGGYNEQFF. CDR3 in DNA: TGTGCCACCAGTGACCCCCTTTCTGGCGGGGGAGGTTACAATGAGCAGTTCTTC.

This sequence joins TRBV6-5 and TRBJ2-2; D unclear. V was cut by 0 bases and J by 4 bases, with 12 bases left in between. The CDR3 loop spans 16 amino acids. The germline gives CDR1 MNHEY, CDR2 SVGAGI. CDR3 protein: CASSYSVLLGTGELFF. In nucleotides, the CDR3 is TGTGCCAGCAGTTACTCGGTCCTACTTGGCACCGGGGAGCTGTTTTTT.

CDR3 amino acids: CASSSWGSGTDTQYF. CDR3 nucleotide sequence: TGTGCCAGCTCGTCATGGGGATCTGGCACAGATACGCAGTATTTT. V is TRBV12-3 or TRBV12-4 and J is TRBJ2-3; D uncertain. Trimming removed 8 bases at V and 1 base at J, with 16 bases between. The CDR3 has 15 amino acids.

This clonotype was observed many times. The chain combines TRBV3-1 with TRBJ1-1; D gene uncertain. CDR1 and CDR2 from the germline V gene are LGHDT and YNNKEL (reference sequence). This CDR3 contains 13 residues. V was pared by 5 bases and J by 2 bases, with 9 bases between. The CDR3 reads CASSKNTNTEAFF. In nucleotides, the CDR3 is TGTGCCAGCAGCAAAAACACAAACACTGAAGCTTTCTTT.

This clonotype was found a few times. This sequence joins TRBV7-9 and TRBJ2-1, with unresolved D. This CDR3 region has 16 residues. The germline V gene has CDR1 SEHNR and CDR2 FQNEAQ (reference sequence). Trimming cost V 1 base and J 0 bases, with 10 bases left between them. CDR3 nucleotide sequence: TGTGCCAGCAGCTTAGTTCGGCTAAGCTCCTACAATGAGCAGTTCTTC. This sequence encodes CASSLVRLSSYNEQFF.

This clonotype was seen a handful of times. V and J are TRBV10-3 and TRBJ1-2; a weak D match, TRBD1 (5 bases). CDR1 is ENHRY, CDR2 SYGVKD, per germline. This CDR3 contains 16 residues. Trimming removed 3 bases at V and 0 bases at J, with 14 bases between. The CDR3 DNA sequence: TGTGCCATCAGTGAACGTTCCGGGGGTCCTAACTATGGCTACACCTTC. Its protein product is CAISERSGGPNYGYTF.

This clonotype was counted a few times. The chain employs TRBV27 and TRBJ2-7; 8 positions match TRBD1. CDR1 is MNHEY, CDR2 SMNVEV, per germline (reference sequence). The CDR3 has 15 residues. V lost 3 bases to trimming and J lost 7 bases; unmatched junction nucleotides: 11. The DNA of the CDR3 is TGTGCCAGCAGTTTCTCGACAGGGGCTCCTAGGGAGCAGTACTTC. Protein sequence: CASSFSTGAPREQYF.